This T cell receptor beta chain derives from a study of cytomegalovirus exposure and HLA in healthy donors. In the PCR, 60 Vbeta and 13 Jbeta primers were used. Here immunoSEQ multiplex PCR was the method, and the copy in TCRdb shows in-frame clones only, minus some. Among 150,000 to 200,000 clones, roughly four fifths were seen once, and the ten largest hold roughly 8%. The CDR3 consists of 15 residues. V was clipped by 4 bases and J by 5 bases; unmatched bases: 10. CDR1 is LNHDA, CDR2 SQIVND, per germline (reference sequence). Sequenced material: PBMCs. The source is a male donor in good health and CMV-seropositive. The chain couples TRBV19 to TRBJ1-1, with TRBD1 matching 7 bases. CDR3: CASSRQGGSGTEAFF. The CDR3 bases are TGTGCCAGTAGTAGACAGGGTGGATCAGGGACTGAAGCTTTCTTT.